The subject of this entry is one TCR beta chain. Original processing notes: Reference gene primer amplification in the assay estimated nucleated cell counts. Some clones are missing from TCRdb's copy, which holds only in-frame ones; the method was immunoSEQ multiplex PCR. V, J and clone size were drawn from that table, and D and trimming were deduced from the DNA. The sample holds some 160,000 clones, approximately 91% seen once. The data were obtained in a study of blood T cell repertoires in COVID-19. Background on the study: Samples of COVID-19 (acute and convalescent) were obtained from the United States, Italy and Spain. PBMCs, B-cell-depleted T cells, or T cells were the source of the cDNA or gDNA that made up the material.

CDR3 length equals 14 residues. The J segment lost 4 bases and the V segment lost 1 base, leaving 4 bases of the junction unmatched. The V gene's germline CDR1 is LGHNT and CDR2 FRNRAP. This sequence joins TRBV12-5 and TRBJ2-7, with 7 bases lining up with TRBD2. The source of this sequence is a young man with acute or convalescent COVID-19. The sample consisted of peripheral blood. The CDR3, as DNA: TGTGCTAGTGGTTTGGCGGGAGGAGGATACGAGCAGTACTTC. Encoded protein: CASGLAGGGYEQYF.